These 22 T cell receptor beta chains originate from one sample sequenced in a study of T cell responses to AZD1222 COVID-19 vaccine. Measured with immunoSEQ multiplex PCR; TCRdb has only the in-frame clones, and not every one. Among 180,000 or so clones, 90% to 95% were seen once, and the ten largest hold around 0.93%. Here the sequenced sample was peripheral blood, taken 28 days after the second dose of the MenACWY control vaccine. Receptors originate from an adult who received the MenACWY meningococcal vaccine as a control.

This clone appeared once. The V gene is TRBV4-2, the J gene TRBJ1-3; 7 nucleotides agree with TRBD1. CDR3 length equals 17 residues. Germline V lookup: CDR1 LGHNA, CDR2 YNFKEQ. With 0 bases clipped from V and 4 bases from J, the junction kept 9 bases outside the gene matches. CDR3 nucleotide sequence: TGTGCCAGCAGCCAAGATCCGACAGGGACGGGGGGAAACACCATATATTTT. Translation: CASSQDPTGTGGNTIYF.

The rearrangement joins TRBV7-2 to TRBJ1-3; D is uncertain. The CDR3 covers 15 residues. V gave up 3 bases and J gave up 4 bases, with 13 bases separating them. Germline V gene data show CDR1 as SGHTA and CDR2 as FQGNSA. The CDR3 nucleotides are TGTGCCAGCAGCTTCGCCGGCGGAGGAGGAAACACCATATATTTT. Its translation: CASSFAGGGGNTIYF. The full variable domain, completed using reference TRBV7-2 and TRBJ1-3, is GAGVSQSPSNKVTEKGKDVELRCDPISGHTALYWYRQSLGQGLEFLIYFQGNSAPDKSGLPSDRFSAERTGGSVSTLTIQRTQQEDSAVYLCASSFAGGGGNTIYFGEGSWLTVV.

This clone came up a few times. The chain has TRBV6-5 and TRBJ1-2; the match to TRBD1 covers 7 bases. The CDR3 loop spans 12 amino acids. Germline values: CDR1 MNHEY, CDR2 SVGAGI. The V and J ends lost 9 bases and 4 bases, in that order; junction bases with no gene match: 5. The CDR3 here is CASVGTVYGYTF. CDR3 DNA sequence: TGTGCCAGTGTCGGGACAGTCTATGGCTACACCTTC.

V gene TRBV3-1 (or the pseudogene TRBV3-2) combines with J gene TRBJ2-7; D might be TRBD1 (6 bases). V was clipped by 3 bases and J by 3 bases, with 21 bases between them. CDR1 and CDR2 (germline): LGHDT, YNNKEL (reference sequence). The CDR3 extends over 17 amino acids. The CDR3, as DNA: TGTGCCAGCAGCCATAATGGACAGCGATTGAGGAACTACGAGCAGTACTTC. It specifies CASSHNGQRLRNYEQYF.

The rearrangement links TRBV6-4 to TRBJ1-5; weak D call: TRBD1 (5 bases). V gave up 4 bases and J gave up 7 bases, with 11 bases separating them. Germline V gene data show CDR1 as MRHNA and CDR2 as SNTAGT. The CDR3 has 13 residues. The CDR3 here is CASSGTQGQPQHF. The CDR3 DNA reads TGTGCCAGCAGTGGGACGCAGGGACAGCCCCAGCATTTT.

This chain uses TRBV30 with TRBJ2-1; maybe TRBD1 (6 bases). Trimming took 8 bases from V and 1 from J, leaving 12 bases between them. Looked up from germline, CDR1 is GTSNPN and CDR2 is SVGIG (reference sequence). The CDR3 totals 13 residues. The CDR3 loop reads CAGYRESYNEQFF. CDR3 sequence (DNA): TGTGCCGGCTACAGGGAATCCTACAATGAGCAGTTCTTC.

Comments on this clone: This sample also contains other DNA sequences that code for the same CDR3. This chain uses TRBV18 with TRBJ1-1; D is ambiguous. The CDR3 runs 13 residues. V was trimmed by 2 bases and J by 1 base, leaving 5 bases between them. The germline CDR1 and CDR2 sequences are KGHSH and LQKENI. Here the CDR3 DNA reads TGTGCCAGCTCACCAAAAGGGAACACTGAAGCTTTCTTT. This translates into CASSPKGNTEAFF.

The rearrangement uses TRBV28 and TRBJ1-1; the D gene is possibly TRBD1 (5 bases). Germline V gene sequence: CDR1 MDHEN, CDR2 SYDVKM. V gave up 8 bases and J gave up 6 bases, with 13 bases separating them. The CDR3 spans 12 residues. In DNA, the CDR3 is TGTGCCAGCGGCGGTAGGGGCCCTGAAGCTTTCTTT. It codes for CASGGRGPEAFF.

The gene calls are TRBV11-3 and TRBJ2-2; D is unclear. This CDR3 is 17 amino acids long. V lost 5 bases to trimming and J lost 2 bases, with 18 bases between them. Germline-derived CDR1 and CDR2 are SGHNT and YENEEA. The CDR3, as DNA: TGTGCCAGCAGCCCAAGAGCCGTTACTTCCAACACCGGGGAGCTGTTTTTT. It encodes CASSPRAVTSNTGELFF.

The V gene is TRBV18, the J gene TRBJ1-1; D may be TRBD1 (5 bases). Trimming left V 4 bases short and J 4 bases short, with 19 bases between. This CDR3 has 16 amino acids. Germline-derived CDR1 and CDR2 are KGHSH and LQKENI. The chain's CDR3 is CASSRPGTSMSTEAFF. As DNA, the CDR3 is TGTGCCAGCTCACGACCCGGGACCTCTATGAGCACTGAAGCTTTCTTT.

This chain joins TRBV5-4 and TRBJ2-1; D gene unclear. Trimming took 1 base from V and 8 from J, leaving 4 bases between them. The CDR3 loop spans 11 amino acids. Germline assignment: CDR1 SGHNT and CDR2 YYREEE (reference sequence). CDR3 sequence reads: CASSLSHEQFF. The DNA for the CDR3 is TGTGCCAGCAGCTTGAGCCATGAGCAGTTCTTC.

The chain uses TRBV24-1 and TRBJ2-5; TRBD1 might be the D (8 bases). CDR1 and CDR2 (germline): KGHDR, SFDVKD. This CDR3 comprises 18 residues. V lost 5 bases, J lost 1 base, and 22 bases lay in between. CDR3 nucleotides: TGTGCCACCAGTGCCGTGCCAGGGGGCGGGGGCACCCAAGAGACCCAGTACTTC. Its translation is CATSAVPGGGGTQETQYF.

The chain combines TRBV4-3 with TRBJ2-7; 7 nucleotides agree with TRBD2. The V gene end was trimmed by 3 bases and the J gene end by 1 base; junction bases not matched to a gene: 9. Germline lookup yields CDR1 LGHNA and CDR2 YSLEER. This CDR3 contains 16 residues. The CDR3 loop is CASSHSASGESYEQYF. CDR3 coding DNA: TGCGCCAGCAGCCACTCTGCCAGCGGGGAATCCTACGAGCAGTACTTC.

The chain links TRBV10-3 to TRBJ2-7, with a possible D match to TRBD1 (6 bases). This CDR3 is built from 14 residues. Germline-derived CDR1 and CDR2 are ENHRY and SYGVKD. V shed 6 bases and J shed 3 bases, with 15 bases lying between them. The CDR3 reads CAISRTVTNYEQYF. In nucleotides, the CDR3 is TGTGCCATCAGCCGGACAGTAACTAACTACGAGCAGTACTTC.

The chain combines TRBV28 with TRBJ2-3; 12 nucleotides match TRBD2. The germline V gene encodes CDR1 MDHEN and CDR2 SYDVKM. V gave up 3 bases and J gave up 1 base; unmatched junction bases: 11. This CDR3 has 19 residues. In DNA form, the CDR3 reads TGTGCCAGCAGTTTGACTAGCGGGGGCCACTTACTCCGCACAGATACGCAGTATTTT. This encodes CASSLTSGGHLLRTDTQYF. The full variable domain, its missing parts supplied by reference TRBV28 and TRBJ2-3, is DVKVTQSSRYLVKRTGEKVFLECVQDMDHENMFWYRQDPGLGLRLIYFSYDVKMKEKGDIPEGYSVSREKKERFSLILESASTNQTSMYLCASSLTSGGHLLRTDTQYFGPGTRLTVL.

This chain links TRBV7-2 with TRBJ1-5; D is perhaps TRBD1 (5 bases). Germline V CDR1 and CDR2: SGHTA, FQGNSA. V lost 5 bases, J lost 2 bases, and 16 bases lay in between. The CDR3 totals 16 residues. CDR3 DNA sequence: TGTGCCAGCAGCATACATGGGACTCGGGGCAATCAGCCCCAGCATTTT. Its protein is CASSIHGTRGNQPQHF.

In DNA form, the CDR3 reads TGTGCCACCAGTGATTTGCAGGGGGCGGGCTACACCTTC. Its translation: CATSDLQGAGYTF. V is TRBV24-1 and J is TRBJ1-2; 8 nucleotides agree with TRBD1. CDR1 is KGHDR and CDR2 is SFDVKD in the germline V gene. J was trimmed by 8 bases and V by 0 bases; bases with no gene match: 1. The CDR3 has 13 residues.

With regard to this clone: This sample also contains other DNA sequences that code for the same CDR3. The chain recombines TRBV6-5 with TRBJ1-1, with 7 bases aligning to TRBD1. The CDR3 consists of 15 residues. The J segment lost 0 bases and the V segment lost 0 bases, leaving 1 base of the junction unmatched. Germline loops: CDR1 MNHEY, CDR2 SVGAGI. The CDR3 nucleotides read TGTGCCAGCAGTTACTCCGGGACAGTGAACACTGAAGCTTTCTTT. Its protein product is CASSYSGTVNTEAFF.

J is TRBJ2-1 and V is TRBV30, with TRBD2 matching 10 bases. With 4 bases clipped from V and 7 bases from J, the junction kept 1 base outside the gene matches. The CDR3 has 12 residues. CDR1 and CDR2 from the germline V gene are GTSNPN and SVGIG (reference sequence). CDR3 protein: CAWTSGGNEQFF. The CDR3 DNA is TGTGCCTGGACTAGCGGGGGAAATGAGCAGTTCTTC. Filled out from reference TRBV30 and TRBJ2-1, the complete variable domain reads SQTIHQWPATLVQPVGSPLSLECTVEGTSNPNLYWYRQAAGRGLQLLFYSVGIGQISSEVPQNLSASRPQDRQFILSSKKLLLSDSGFYLCAWTSGGNEQFFGPGTRLTVL.

In regard to this clone: Other DNA variants within this sample encode the same CDR3. V gene TRBV18 combines with J gene TRBJ1-5; 7 bases are a match to TRBD1. Germline assignment: CDR1 KGHSH and CDR2 LQKENI. V gave up 2 bases and J gave up 2 bases; unmatched junction bases: 0. The CDR3 runs to 14 residues. The CDR3 here is CASSPGTGNQPQHF. The CDR3 nucleotides read TGTGCCAGCTCACCAGGGACAGGCAATCAGCCCCAGCATTTT. The complete variable domain, with remaining parts taken from reference TRBV18 and TRBJ1-5, reads NAGVMQNPRHLVRRRGQEARLRCSPMKGHSHVYWYRQLPEEGLKFMVYLQKENIIDESGMPKERFSAEFPKEGPSILRIQQVVRGDSAAYFCASSPGTGNQPQHFGDGTRLSIL.

The chain carries TRBV19 and TRBJ1-3; D ambiguous. The CDR3 spans 13 residues. V was trimmed by 5 bases and J by 4 bases, leaving 9 bases between them. CDR1 is LNHDA, CDR2 SQIVND, per germline (reference sequence). The CDR3 sequence is CASSSSSGNTIYF. CDR3 coding DNA: TGTGCCAGTAGTTCCAGTTCGGGAAACACCATATATTTT.

The chain joins TRBV5-1 to TRBJ2-7; D tentatively fits TRBD1 or TRBD2 (5 bases each). The V and J ends lost 4 bases and 3 bases respectively, with 17 bases between them. The CDR3 has 15 residues. Germline lookup yields CDR1 SGHRS and CDR2 YFSETQ. In DNA, the CDR3 is TGCGCCAGCAGCCCCAACCTGGGACGGCTCTACGAGCAGTACTTC. It specifies CASSPNLGRLYEQYF.